This T cell receptor beta chain was retrieved from a study of T-cell reconstitution after alpha-beta-depleted transplantation in children. This clonotype turned up a few times. Its antigen remains unidentified. The authors prepared the TCRbeta library with unique molecular identifiers. In TCRdb, the PCR reads were re-called with MiXCR into one record per CDR3 protein. Of 700,000 to 850,000 distinct CDR3 sequences in the sample, 16% were seen once. This CDR3 has 15 amino acids. The V and J ends lost 2 bases and 4 bases respectively, with 11 bases between them. Study-wide results and limits: Several hundred graft clones that had expanded were reportedly the source of alpha-beta T cells about two months after transplant. The origin of high day-60 TCRbeta diversity in some patients lay in surviving recipient T cells and thymic progenitors. Counts and diversity of T cells one year after transplant came mostly from newly produced T cells.

The clonotype was recovered from a male patient under 18 who had a stem cell transplant for acute lymphoblastic leukemia, so the T cells may come from the graft donor. Sequencing was performed on PBMCs, mostly from graft donor cells, taken 360 days after TCRalphabeta/CD19-depleted stem cell transplant. The rearrangement uses TRBV12-3 or TRBV12-4 and TRBJ2-2; D might be TRBD1 or TRBD2, each matching 5 bases. CDR3 bases: TGTGCCAGCAGTTTACGGGAAAGGGGCACCGGGGAGCTGTTTTTT. Translation: CASSLRERGTGELFF.